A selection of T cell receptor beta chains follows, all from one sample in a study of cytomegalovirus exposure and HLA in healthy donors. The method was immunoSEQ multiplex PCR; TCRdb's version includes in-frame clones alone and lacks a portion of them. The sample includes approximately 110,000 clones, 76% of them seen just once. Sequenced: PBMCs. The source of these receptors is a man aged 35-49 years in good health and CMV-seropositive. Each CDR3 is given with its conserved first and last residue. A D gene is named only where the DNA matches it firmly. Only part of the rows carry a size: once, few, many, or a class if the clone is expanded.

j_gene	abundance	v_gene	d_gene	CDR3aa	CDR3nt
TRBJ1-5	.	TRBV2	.	CASTRTDNSNQPQHF	TGTGCCAGCACAAGGACGGACAATAGCAATCAGCCCCAGCATTTT
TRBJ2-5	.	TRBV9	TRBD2	CASSASGTSGIETQYF	TGTGCCAGCAGCGCCTCCGGGACTAGCGGGATAGAGACCCAGTACTTC
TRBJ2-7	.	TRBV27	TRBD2	CASSYKWVVTSGSGSYEQYF	TGTGCCAGCAGTTATAAATGGGTGGTGACTAGCGGGAGCGGATCCTACGAGCAGTACTTC
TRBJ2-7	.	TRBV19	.	CASSIGDSLSYEQYF	TGTGCCAGTAGTATAGGTGACAGCCTATCCTACGAGCAGTACTTC
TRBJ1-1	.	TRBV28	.	CASSQAQTRAEAFF	TGTGCCAGCAGTCAGGCCCAAACTAGGGCTGAAGCTTTCTTT
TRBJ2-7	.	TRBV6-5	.	CASSYRIGVYEQYF	TGTGCCAGCAGTTACCGCATCGGGGTCTACGAGCAGTACTTC
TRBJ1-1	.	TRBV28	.	CASSPPALRYSTEAFF	TGTGCCAGCAGTCCCCCCGCTCTTCGGTATTCCACTGAAGCTTTCTTT
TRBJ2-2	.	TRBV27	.	CASSLIDFTGELFF	TGTGCCAGCAGTTTAATAGACTTCACCGGGGAGCTGTTTTTT
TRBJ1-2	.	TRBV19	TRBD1	CASSGGTGAAWGYTF	TGTGCCAGTAGTGGGGGGACAGGAGCCGCCTGGGGCTACACCTTC
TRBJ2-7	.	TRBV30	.	CAWDRETGKVGYEQYF	TGTGCCTGGGACCGTGAAACAGGGAAAGTCGGGTACGAGCAGTACTTC
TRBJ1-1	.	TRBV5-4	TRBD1	CASSLEQGYNTEAFF	TGTGCCAGCAGCTTGGAACAGGGGTACAACACTGAAGCTTTCTTT
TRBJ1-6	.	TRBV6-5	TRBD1	CASSYSAGTGSSPLHF	TGTGCCAGCAGTTACTCAGCCGGGACAGGTTCTTCACCCCTCCACTTT
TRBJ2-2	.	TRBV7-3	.	CASSLFNRANTGELFF	TGTGCCAGCAGCTTATTTAACAGGGCGAACACCGGGGAGCTGTTTTTT
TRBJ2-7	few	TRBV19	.	CASSTDFWSGEQYF	TGTGCCAGTAGTACGGACTTCTGGTCGGGAGAGCAGTACTTC
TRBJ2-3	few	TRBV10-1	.	CASSEEPVRGTQYF	TGCGCCAGCAGTGAGGAACCGGTTCGGGGTACGCAGTATTTT
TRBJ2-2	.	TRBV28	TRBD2	CASGLAIGELFF	TGTGCCAGTGGACTAGCGATCGGGGAGCTGTTTTTT
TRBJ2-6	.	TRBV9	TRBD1	CASSGTGGGRGANGLTF	TGTGCCAGCAGCGGGACAGGGGGCGGCCGTGGGGCCAACGGCCTGACTTTC
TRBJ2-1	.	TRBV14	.	CASSQGGPHNEQFF	TGTGCCAGCAGCCAAGGAGGGCCCCACAATGAGCAGTTCTTC
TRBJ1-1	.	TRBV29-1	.	CSVNPGASNTEAFF	TGCAGCGTTAATCCGGGAGCCTCGAACACTGAAGCTTTCTTT
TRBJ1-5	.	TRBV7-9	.	CASSLADISNQPQHF	TGTGCCAGCAGCTTAGCTGACATTAGCAATCAGCCCCAGCATTTT
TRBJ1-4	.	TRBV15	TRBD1	CATSAYRGSNEKLFF	TGTGCCACCAGCGCCTACAGGGGCTCTAATGAAAAACTGTTTTTT
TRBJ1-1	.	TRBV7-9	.	CSSSLGALGQKNTEAFF	TGTTCCAGCAGCTTAGGGGCACTAGGACAGAAGAACACTGAAGCTTTCTTT
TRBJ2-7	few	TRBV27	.	CASSTTGFSSYEQYF	TGTGCCAGCAGTACCACAGGGTTCAGCTCCTACGAGCAGTACTTC
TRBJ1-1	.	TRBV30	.	CACWGHTNTEAFF	TGTGCCTGTTGGGGGCATACGAACACTGAAGCTTTCTTT
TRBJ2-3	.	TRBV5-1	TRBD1	CASSPQTGDPSDTQYF	TGCGCCAGCAGCCCCCAGACAGGGGACCCCTCAGATACGCAGTATTTT
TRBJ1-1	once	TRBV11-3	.	CASSLRTGRLARAEAFF	TGTGCCAGCAGCTTACGGACTGGACGGTTAGCTAGGGCTGAAGCTTTCTTT
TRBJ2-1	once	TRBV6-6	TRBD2	CASSRTSGSNEQFF	TGTGCCAGCAGCCGGACTAGCGGGAGCAATGAGCAGTTCTTC
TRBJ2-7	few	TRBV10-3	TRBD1	CAISGETGTYEQYF	TGTGCCATCAGTGGAGAGACAGGGACCTACGAGCAGTACTTC
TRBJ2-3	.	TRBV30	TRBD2	CAWSVATSGGGPTDTQYF	TGTGCCTGGAGTGTCGCGACTAGCGGGGGGGGACCCACAGATACGCAGTATTTT
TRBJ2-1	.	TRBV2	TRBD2	CASSPFWSSGGGSYNEQFF	TGTGCCAGCAGCCCTTTCTGGAGTAGCGGGGGGGGTTCCTACAATGAGCAGTTCTTC
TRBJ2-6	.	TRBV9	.	CASSVEVSGANGLTF	TGTGCCAGCAGCGTAGAGGTCTCTGGGGCCAACGGCCTGACTTTC
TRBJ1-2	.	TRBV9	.	CASSVDGGHLYGYTF	TGTGCCAGCAGCGTAGATGGGGGCCATCTCTATGGCTACACCTTC
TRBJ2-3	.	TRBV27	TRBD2	CASSTLLAGGADTQYF	TGTGCCAGCAGTACCTTACTAGCGGGAGGCGCAGATACGCAGTATTTT
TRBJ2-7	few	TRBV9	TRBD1	CASSVGTGSHEQYF	TGTGCCAGCAGCGTCGGGACAGGGTCCCACGAGCAGTACTTC
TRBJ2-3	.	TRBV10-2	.	CASSEIGRHTDTQYF	TGCGCCAGCAGCGAAATTGGGAGACACACAGATACGCAGTATTTT
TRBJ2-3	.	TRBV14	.	CASSQDRERQSTDTQYF	TGTGCCAGCAGCCAAGATCGGGAACGGCAAAGCACAGATACGCAGTATTTT
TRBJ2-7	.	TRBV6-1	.	CASVGLDNEQYF	TGTGCCAGCGTGGGCCTTGATAACGAGCAGTACTTC
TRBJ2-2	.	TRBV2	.	CASSPRGRNTGELFF	TGTGCCAGCAGTCCCAGGGGCCGGAACACCGGGGAGCTGTTTTTT
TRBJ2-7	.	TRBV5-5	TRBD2	CASSPLAGGYDEQYF	TGTGCCAGCAGCCCACTAGCGGGAGGGTACGACGAGCAGTACTTC
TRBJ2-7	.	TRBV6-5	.	CASSSTQGYEQYF	TGTGCCAGCAGCTCGACTCAGGGCTACGAGCAGTACTTC
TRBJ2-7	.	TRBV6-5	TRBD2	CASSSWTSGSYEQYF	TGTGCCAGCAGCTCCTGGACTAGCGGGAGTTACGAGCAGTACTTC
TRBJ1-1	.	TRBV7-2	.	CASSLAPQGKGTEAFF	TGTGCCAGCAGCTTAGCCCCACAGGGTAAAGGCACTGAAGCTTTCTTT
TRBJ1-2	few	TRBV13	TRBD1	CASSEGTGGFHNYGYTF	TGTGCCAGCAGCGAAGGGACAGGGGGCTTTCATAACTATGGCTACACCTTC
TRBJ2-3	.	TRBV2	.	CASSDRGSGTDTQYF	TGTGCCAGCAGTGATCGGGGGTCTGGCACAGATACGCAGTATTTT
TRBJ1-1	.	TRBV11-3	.	CASSLRGRGANTEAFF	TGTGCCAGCAGCTTACGGGGCCGGGGGGCGAACACTGAAGCTTTCTTT
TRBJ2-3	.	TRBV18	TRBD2	CASSPSGGITDTQYF	TGTGCCAGCTCACCTAGCGGGGGAATCACAGATACGCAGTATTTT
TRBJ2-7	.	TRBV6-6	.	CASSYVTGRTYEQYF	TGTGCCAGCAGTTACGTGACAGGGAGGACCTACGAGCAGTACTTC
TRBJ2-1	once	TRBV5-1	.	CASSFSGNEQFF	TGCGCCAGCAGCTTTAGCGGCAATGAGCAGTTCTTC
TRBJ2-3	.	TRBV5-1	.	CASSLVGALTDTQYF	TGCGCCAGCAGCTTGGTGGGGGCGCTCACAGATACGCAGTATTTT
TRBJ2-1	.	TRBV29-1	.	CSVEGNRGGEQFF	TGCAGCGTTGAAGGGAACCGGGGTGGGGAGCAGTTCTTC
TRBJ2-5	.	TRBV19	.	CASSMQGSRETQYF	TGTGCCAGTAGTATGCAGGGGAGCAGGGAGACCCAGTACTTC
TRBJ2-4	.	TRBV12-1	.	CASSFLRLANIQYF	TGTGCCAGCAGCTTTCTGAGACTAGCGAACATTCAGTACTTC
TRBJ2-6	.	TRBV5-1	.	CASSLLGSGANVLTF	TGCGCCAGCAGCTTGTTAGGGAGTGGGGCCAACGTCCTGACTTTC